The clone carrying this TCR beta chain came up a few times. The data were taken from a study of molecular identifiers for immune sequencing clone quantification. One entry per CDR3 protein results from TCRdb running MiXCR on the PCR reads. The data show 550,000 to 750,000 distinct CDR3 sequences, approximately 20% seen once. Germline CDR1 and CDR2: SGHTA and FQGNSA. The V gene end was trimmed by 5 bases and the J gene end by 7 bases; junction bases not matched to a gene: 8. The CDR3 has 15 amino acids. This receptor was obtained from a human donor in good health. Some libraries in this study had Jurkat cell RNA spiked in. The J gene is TRBJ2-7, the V gene TRBV7-2, with TRBD2 matching over 13 bases. Sequencing used naive CD8+ T cells from blood, with Jurkat cell RNA spiked in. The subset denotes: FACS-sorted CD8+CD4-CCR7+CD45RA+ naive T cells. The CDR3 DNA sequence: TGTGCCAGCAGCCACACTAGCGGGGGGGCGGGGGAGCAGTACTTC. Protein: CASSHTSGGAGEQYF.